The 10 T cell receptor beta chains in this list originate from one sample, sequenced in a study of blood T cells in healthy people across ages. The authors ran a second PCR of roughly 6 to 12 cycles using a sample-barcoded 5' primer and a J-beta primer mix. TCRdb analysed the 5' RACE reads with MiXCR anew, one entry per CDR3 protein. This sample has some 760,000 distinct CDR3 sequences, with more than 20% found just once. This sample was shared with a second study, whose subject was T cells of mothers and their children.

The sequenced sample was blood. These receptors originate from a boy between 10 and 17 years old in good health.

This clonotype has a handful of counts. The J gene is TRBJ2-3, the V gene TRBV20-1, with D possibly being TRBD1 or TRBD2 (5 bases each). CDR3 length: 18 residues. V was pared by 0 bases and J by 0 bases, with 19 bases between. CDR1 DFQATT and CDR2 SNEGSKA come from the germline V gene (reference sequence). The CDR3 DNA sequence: TGCAGTGCTAGAGATTTAACAGCTGAGGGGCCTAGCACAGATACGCAGTATTTT. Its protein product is CSARDLTAEGPSTDTQYF.

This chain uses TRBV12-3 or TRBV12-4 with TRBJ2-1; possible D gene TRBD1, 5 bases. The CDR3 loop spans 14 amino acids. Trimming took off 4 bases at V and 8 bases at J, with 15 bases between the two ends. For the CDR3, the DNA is TGTGCCAGCAGTTGGGTTGTGCAGGGTCATGAGCAGTTCTTC. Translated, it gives CASSWVVQGHEQFF.

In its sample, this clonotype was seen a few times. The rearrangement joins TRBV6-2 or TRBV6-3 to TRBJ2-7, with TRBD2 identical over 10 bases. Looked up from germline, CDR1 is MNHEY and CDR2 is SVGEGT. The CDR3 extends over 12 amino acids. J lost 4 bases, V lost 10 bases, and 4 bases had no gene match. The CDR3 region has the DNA TGTGCCATCTCGACTAGCGGGTACGAGCAGTACTTC. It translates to CAISTSGYEQYF.

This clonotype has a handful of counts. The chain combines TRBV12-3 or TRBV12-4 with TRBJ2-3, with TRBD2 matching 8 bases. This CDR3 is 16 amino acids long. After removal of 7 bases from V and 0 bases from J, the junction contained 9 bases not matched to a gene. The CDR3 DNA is TGTGCCAGCACCGATACTAGCGGCCTCAGCACAGATACGCAGTATTTT. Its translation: CASTDTSGLSTDTQYF.

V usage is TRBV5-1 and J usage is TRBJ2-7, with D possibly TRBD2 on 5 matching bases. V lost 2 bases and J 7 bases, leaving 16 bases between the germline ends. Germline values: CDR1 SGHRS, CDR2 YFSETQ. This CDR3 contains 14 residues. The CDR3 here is CASSFRPATGEQYF. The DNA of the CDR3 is TGCGCCAGCAGCTTTAGACCCGCCACGGGGGAGCAGTACTTC.

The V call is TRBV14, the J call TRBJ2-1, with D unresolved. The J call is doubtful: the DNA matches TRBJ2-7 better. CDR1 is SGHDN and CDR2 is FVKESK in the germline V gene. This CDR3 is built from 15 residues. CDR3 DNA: TGTGCCAGCAGCCAAGATGTAGGCAGTCCCTACGAGCAGTACTTC. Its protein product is CASSQDVGSPYEQYF.

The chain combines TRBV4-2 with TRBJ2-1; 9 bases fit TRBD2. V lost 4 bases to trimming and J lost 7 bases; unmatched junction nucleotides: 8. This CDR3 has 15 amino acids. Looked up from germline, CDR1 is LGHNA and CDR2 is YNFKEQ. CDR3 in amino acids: CASSPSGTSFNEQFF. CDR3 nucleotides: TGTGCCAGCAGCCCTAGCGGGACTAGCTTTAATGAGCAGTTCTTC.

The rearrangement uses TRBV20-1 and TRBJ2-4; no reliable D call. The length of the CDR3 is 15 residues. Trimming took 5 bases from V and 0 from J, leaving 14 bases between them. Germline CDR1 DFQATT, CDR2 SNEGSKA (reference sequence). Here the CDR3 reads CSASGPLIAKNIQYF. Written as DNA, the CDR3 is TGCAGTGCTTCCGGCCCGCTTATAGCCAAAAACATTCAGTACTTC.

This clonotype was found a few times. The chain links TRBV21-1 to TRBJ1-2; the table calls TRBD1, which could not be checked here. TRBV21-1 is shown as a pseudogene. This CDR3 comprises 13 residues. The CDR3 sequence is CASSRLGGHGYTF. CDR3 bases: TGTGCCAGCAGCCGACTCGGGGGGCATGGCTACACCTTC.

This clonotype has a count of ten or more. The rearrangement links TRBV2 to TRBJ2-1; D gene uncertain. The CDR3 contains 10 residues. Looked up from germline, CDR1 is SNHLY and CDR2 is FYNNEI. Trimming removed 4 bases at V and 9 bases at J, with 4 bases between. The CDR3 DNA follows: TGTGCCAGCAGTGGGGTTGAGCAGTTCTTC. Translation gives CASSGVEQFF.